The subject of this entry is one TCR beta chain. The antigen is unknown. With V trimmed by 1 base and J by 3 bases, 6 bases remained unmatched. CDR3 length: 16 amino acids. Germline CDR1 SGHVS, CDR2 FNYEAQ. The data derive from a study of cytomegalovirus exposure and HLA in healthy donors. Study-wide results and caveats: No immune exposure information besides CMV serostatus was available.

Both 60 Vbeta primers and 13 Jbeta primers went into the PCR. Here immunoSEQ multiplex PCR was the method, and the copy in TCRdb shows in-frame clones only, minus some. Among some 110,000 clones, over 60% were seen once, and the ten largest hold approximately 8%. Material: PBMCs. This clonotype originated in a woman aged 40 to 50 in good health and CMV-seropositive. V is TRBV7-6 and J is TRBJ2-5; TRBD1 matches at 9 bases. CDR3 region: CASSLGLRQGEETQYF. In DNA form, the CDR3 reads TGTGCCAGCAGCTTAGGCCTCCGACAGGGGGAAGAGACCCAGTACTTC.